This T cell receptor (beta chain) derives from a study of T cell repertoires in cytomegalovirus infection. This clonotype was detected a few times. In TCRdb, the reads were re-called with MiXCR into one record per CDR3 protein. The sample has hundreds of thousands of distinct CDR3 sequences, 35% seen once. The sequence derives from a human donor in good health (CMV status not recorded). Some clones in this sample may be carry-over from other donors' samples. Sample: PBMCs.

In DNA form, the CDR3 reads TGCAGTGCGAGTGATATTAGCACAGATACGCAGTATTTT. Translated, it gives CSASDISTDTQYF. V usage is TRBV20-1 and J usage is TRBJ2-3; no firm D call. CDR1 and CDR2 from the germline V gene are DFQATT and SNEGSKA (reference sequence). Between the trimmed V and J ends, which lost 6 bases and 0 bases, there was a span of 10 bases. This CDR3 has 13 amino acids.